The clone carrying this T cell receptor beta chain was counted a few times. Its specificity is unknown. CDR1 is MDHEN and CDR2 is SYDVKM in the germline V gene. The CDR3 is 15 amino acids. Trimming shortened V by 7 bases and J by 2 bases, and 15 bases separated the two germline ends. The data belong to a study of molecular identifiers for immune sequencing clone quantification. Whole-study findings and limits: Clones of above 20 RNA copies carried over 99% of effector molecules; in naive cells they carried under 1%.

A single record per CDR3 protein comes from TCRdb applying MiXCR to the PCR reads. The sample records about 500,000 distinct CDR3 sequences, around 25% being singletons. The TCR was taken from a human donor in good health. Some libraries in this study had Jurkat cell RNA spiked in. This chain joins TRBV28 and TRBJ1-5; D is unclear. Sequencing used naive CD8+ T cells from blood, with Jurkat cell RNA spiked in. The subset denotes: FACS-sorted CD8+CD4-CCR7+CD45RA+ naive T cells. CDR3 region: CASTVRGYGNQPQHF. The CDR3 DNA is TGTGCCAGCACCGTACGGGGTTATGGCAATCAGCCCCAGCATTTT. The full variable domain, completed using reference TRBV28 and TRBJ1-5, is DVKVTQSSRYLVKRTGEKVFLECVQDMDHENMFWYRQDPGLGLRLIYFSYDVKMKEKGDIPEGYSVSREKKERFSLILESASTNQTSMYLCASTVRGYGNQPQHFGDGTRLSIL.